Sequencing of this T cell receptor (beta chain) was carried out in a study of shared clonotypes between healthy human individuals. Of note for this clone: Its antigen remains unidentified.

Deep-level settings were used for running the assay. Authors' data handling: ImmunoSEQ supplied junction-only sequences lacking quality scores, so filtering was different. The repertoire was sequenced with immunoSEQ multiplex PCR; TCRdb's copy has only in-frame clones and lacks some. For V, J and clone size, that table is used; D and trimming come from the DNA. The sample has about 2,500,000 clones, approximately 94% seen once; the top ten hold around 0.14%. Study-level results: Larger richness was generally estimated for naive than memory subsets.

Adult donors, all healthy and HIV-negative, had no recent acute infections or vaccinations. The germline gives CDR1 SGHRS, CDR2 YFSETQ. This CDR3 is built from 12 residues. Between the trimmed V and J ends, which lost 4 bases and 11 bases, there was a span of 13 bases. The source of this sequence is a man younger than 35 in good health. The specimen sequenced was naive CD4+ T cells sorted from blood. The subset was: CD45RA+ positively selected. V is TRBV5-1 and J is TRBJ1-5; maybe TRBD1 (6 bases). In DNA form, the CDR3 reads TGCGCCAGCAGCAGGGACAATGGAGCCCAGCATTTT. Protein product: CASSRDNGAQHF.